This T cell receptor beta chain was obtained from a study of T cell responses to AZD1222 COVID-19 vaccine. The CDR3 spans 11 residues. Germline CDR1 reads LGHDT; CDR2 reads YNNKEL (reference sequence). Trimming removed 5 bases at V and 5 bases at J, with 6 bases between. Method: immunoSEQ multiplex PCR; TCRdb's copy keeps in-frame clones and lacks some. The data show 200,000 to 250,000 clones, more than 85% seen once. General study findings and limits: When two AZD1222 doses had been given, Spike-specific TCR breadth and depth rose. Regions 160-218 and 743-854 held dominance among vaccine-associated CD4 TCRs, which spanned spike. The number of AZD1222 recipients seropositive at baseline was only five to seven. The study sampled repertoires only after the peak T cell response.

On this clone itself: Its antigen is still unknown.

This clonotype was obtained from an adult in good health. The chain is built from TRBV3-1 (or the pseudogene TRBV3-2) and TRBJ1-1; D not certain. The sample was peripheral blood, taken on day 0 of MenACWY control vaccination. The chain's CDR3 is CASSTGTEAFF. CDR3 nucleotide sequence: TGTGCCAGCAGCACCGGTACTGAAGCTTTCTTT.